What follows describes a single T cell receptor beta chain. The antigen is undetermined. The CDR3 spans 15 residues. Deletions cut 0 bases from V and 2 bases from J, with 11 bases between. CDR1 is WNHNN and CDR2 is SYGVQD in the germline V gene (reference sequence). These data come from a study of OX40 agonist ivuxolimab in advanced cancers. About the study: Dose-escalation subjects each had hepatocellular carcinoma, melanoma, renal cell or head and neck cancer.

Overall study findings and caveats: On average, a greater number of expanded clones characterised CD8+ T cells relative to CD4+. At doses 0.1 to 3.0 mg/kg, CD4+ and CD8+ clones expanded.

This table comes from immunoSEQ multiplex PCR, and its TCRdb copy is limited to in-frame clones, with some not included. The table has about 110,000 clones, roughly 90% seen once. The receptor was derived from an adult with an advanced solid tumor such as melanoma, head and neck, liver or kidney cancer. The J gene is TRBJ2-7, the V gene TRBV10-1; D ambiguous. This specimen consisted of CD4+ or CD8+ T cells sorted from blood, obtained in a trial of the OX40 agonist ivuxolimab. The CDR3 nucleotides read TGCGCCAGCAGTGAGTCAGGGCTTCCCGCCTACGAGCAGTACTTC. Its translation: CASSESGLPAYEQYF.